Shown below are 5 T cell receptor beta chains from a single sample sequenced in a study of T cell responses to AZD1222 COVID-19 vaccine. Sequenced by immunoSEQ multiplex PCR; TCRdb stores in-frame clones only, minus some. Here the sample spans over 150,000 clones, roughly nine tenths being singletons. Source: peripheral blood, taken on day 0 of MenACWY control vaccination. These receptors all come from an adult in good health.

This chain links TRBV10-3 with TRBJ1-1; TRBD1 might be the D (6 bases). The length of the CDR3 is 15 residues. The germline V and J ends were trimmed by 8 bases and 3 bases, with 19 bases remaining between them. Germline V gene lookup returns CDR1 ENHRY and CDR2 SYGVKD. CDR3 loop: CAISGGSLVDTEAFF. The CDR3 DNA reads as TGTGCCATCTCCGGGGGCTCCCTGGTCGACACTGAAGCTTTCTTT.

The chain is built from TRBV4-1 and TRBJ1-1; 10 nucleotides agree with TRBD1. Germline CDR1 and CDR2: MGHRA and YSYEKL. V was pared by 3 bases and J by 6 bases, with 10 bases of the junction left unmatched. The CDR3 totals 16 residues. The CDR3 is CASSQDRGQGISEAFF. CDR3 DNA: TGCGCCAGCAGCCAGGATAGGGGACAGGGGATCTCTGAAGCTTTCTTT.

The genes are TRBV5-1 and TRBJ1-1; D call uncertain. Trimming took 2 bases from V and 4 from J, leaving 12 bases between them. Germline V CDR1 and CDR2: SGHRS, YFSETQ. The CDR3 consists of 14 residues. The CDR3 region is CASSFQPEATEAFF. CDR3 DNA: TGCGCCAGCAGCTTCCAGCCCGAGGCCACTGAAGCTTTCTTT. Together with reference TRBV5-1 and TRBJ1-1, the CDR3 gives the full variable domain: KAGVTQTPRYLIKTRGQQVTLSCSPISGHRSVSWYQQTPGQGLQFLFEYFSETQRNKGNFPGRFSGRQFSNSRSEMNVSTLELGDSALYLCASSFQPEATEAFFGQGTRLTVV.

This chain links TRBV12-3 or TRBV12-4 with TRBJ1-4, with TRBD1 as a possible D gene (5 bases). Between the trimmed V and J ends, which lost 6 bases and 7 bases, there was a span of 12 bases. CDR3 size: 13 residues. The DNA of the CDR3 is TGTGCCAGCAGCCAGTGGGGGATTGAAAAACTGTTTTTT. Translated: CASSQWGIEKLFF.

In DNA, the CDR3 is TGTGCCAGCAGCCAAGATTTTTTTGGCTACACCTTC. This gives the protein CASSQDFFGYTF. V is TRBV14 and J is TRBJ1-2, with D uncertain. The CDR3 runs to 12 residues. With 0 bases removed from V and 7 bases from J, the gap between germline ends came to 6 bases. The germline V gene encodes CDR1 SGHDN and CDR2 FVKESK.